The present entry profiles one T cell receptor (beta chain) with its context. This entry belongs to a study of high-grade serous ovarian cancer treatment subgroups. Trimming pared 3 bases from V and 1 base from J, leaving 6 bases between. This CDR3 spans 13 amino acids. CDR1 is MNHEY, CDR2 SVGAGI, per germline. Profiling relied on immunoSEQ multiplex PCR, and the TCRdb table lists in-frame clones only, not all of them. This sample yields about 16,000 clones, of which roughly 67% are seen a single time; 3.5% to 5% belongs to the top ten. The tumor samples were collected prior to definitive surgery or chemotherapy.

This chain joins TRBV6-5 and TRBJ1-1; no firm D call. The sequence derives from a human donor with high-grade serous ovarian cancer. The source material was tumor tissue. CDR3 in amino acids: CASSYWGNTEAFF. The CDR3 DNA is TGTGCCAGCAGTTATTGGGGGAACACTGAAGCTTTCTTT.